This T cell receptor beta chain derives from a study of blood T cell repertoires in COVID-19. Here immunoSEQ multiplex PCR was the method, and the copy in TCRdb shows in-frame clones only, minus some. The table records under 250,000 clones, around 89% of them present only once. This clone has only one observation. Germline CDR1 is LNHDA and CDR2 is SQIVND (reference sequence). The CDR3 runs to 14 residues. V lost 7 bases to trimming and J lost 2 bases; unmatched junction nucleotides: 7. The source is a man aged 30 to 45 with COVID-19, enrolled during active disease. Input material: peripheral blood. The rearrangement links TRBV19 to TRBJ2-7, with 8 bases aligning to TRBD1. The CDR3 bases are TGTGCCAGTAATCCGACAGGGGCAGCCTACGAGCAGTACTTC. This encodes CASNPTGAAYEQYF. Combining the CDR3 with reference TRBV19 and TRBJ2-7 gives the whole variable domain DGGITQSPKYLFRKEGQNVTLSCEQNLNHDAMYWYRQDPGQGLRLIYYSQIVNDFQKGDIAEGYSVSREKKESFPLTVTSAQKNPTAFYLCASNPTGAAYEQYFGPGTRLTVT.